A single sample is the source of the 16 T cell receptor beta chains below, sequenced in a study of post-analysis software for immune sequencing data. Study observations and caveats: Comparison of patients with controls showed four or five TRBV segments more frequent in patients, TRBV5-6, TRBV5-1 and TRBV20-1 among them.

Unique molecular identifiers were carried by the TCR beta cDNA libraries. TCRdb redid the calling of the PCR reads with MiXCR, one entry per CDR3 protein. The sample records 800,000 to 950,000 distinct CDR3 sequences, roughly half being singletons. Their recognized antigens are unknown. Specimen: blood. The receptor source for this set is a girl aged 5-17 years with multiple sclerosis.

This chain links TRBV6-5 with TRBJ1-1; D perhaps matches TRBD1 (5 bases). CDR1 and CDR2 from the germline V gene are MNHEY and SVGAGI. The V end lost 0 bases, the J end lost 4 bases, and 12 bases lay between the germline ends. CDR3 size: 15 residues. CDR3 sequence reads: CASSYSKGSGTEAFF. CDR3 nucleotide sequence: TGTGCCAGCAGTTACTCCAAGGGGTCGGGCACTGAAGCTTTCTTT.

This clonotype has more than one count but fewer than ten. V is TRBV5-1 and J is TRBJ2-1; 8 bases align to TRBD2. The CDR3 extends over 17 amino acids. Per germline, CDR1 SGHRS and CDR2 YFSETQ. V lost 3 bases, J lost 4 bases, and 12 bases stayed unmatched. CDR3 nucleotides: TGCGCCAGCAGCTCATTACCTACGGCGGGAGGATACAATGAGCAGTTCTTC. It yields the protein CASSSLPTAGGYNEQFF.

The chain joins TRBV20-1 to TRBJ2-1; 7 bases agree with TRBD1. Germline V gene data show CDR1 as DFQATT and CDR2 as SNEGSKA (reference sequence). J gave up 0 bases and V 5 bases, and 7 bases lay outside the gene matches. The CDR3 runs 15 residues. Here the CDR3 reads CSAFGQESSYNEQFF. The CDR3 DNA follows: TGCAGTGCTTTCGGACAGGAGAGCTCCTACAATGAGCAGTTCTTC.

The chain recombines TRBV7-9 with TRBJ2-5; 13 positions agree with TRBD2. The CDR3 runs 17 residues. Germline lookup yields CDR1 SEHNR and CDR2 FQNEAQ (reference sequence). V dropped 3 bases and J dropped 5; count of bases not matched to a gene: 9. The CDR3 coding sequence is TGTGCCAGCAGCTTGCCACTAGCGGGAGGGGTAGGTGAGACCCAGTACTTC. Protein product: CASSLPLAGGVGETQYF.

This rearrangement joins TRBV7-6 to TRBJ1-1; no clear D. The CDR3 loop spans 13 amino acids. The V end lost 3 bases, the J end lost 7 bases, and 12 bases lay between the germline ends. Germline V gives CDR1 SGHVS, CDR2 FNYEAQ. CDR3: CASSFGLGSEAFF. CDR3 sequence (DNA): TGTGCCAGCAGCTTCGGGTTGGGCAGTGAAGCTTTCTTT.

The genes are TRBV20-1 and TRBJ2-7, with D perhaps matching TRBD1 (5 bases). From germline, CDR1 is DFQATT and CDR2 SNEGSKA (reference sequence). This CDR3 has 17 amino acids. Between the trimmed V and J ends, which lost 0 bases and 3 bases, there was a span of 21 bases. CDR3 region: CSARDGARAPRSYEQYF. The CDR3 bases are TGCAGTGCTAGAGATGGGGCCCGGGCCCCCAGGAGCTACGAGCAGTACTTC.

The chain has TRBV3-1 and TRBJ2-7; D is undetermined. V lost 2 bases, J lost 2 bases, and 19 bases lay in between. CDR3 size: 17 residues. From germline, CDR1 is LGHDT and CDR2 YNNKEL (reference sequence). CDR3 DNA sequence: TGTGCCAGCAGCCAAAGGCCATCCCCGCCATTTACCTACGAGCAGTACTTC. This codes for CASSQRPSPPFTYEQYF.

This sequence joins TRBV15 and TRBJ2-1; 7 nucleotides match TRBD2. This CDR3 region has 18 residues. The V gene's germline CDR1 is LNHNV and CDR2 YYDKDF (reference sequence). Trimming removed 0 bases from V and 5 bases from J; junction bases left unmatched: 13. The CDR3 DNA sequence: TGTGCCACCAGCAGAGATCTTACCCGACTAGCTAACCACAATGAGCAGTTCTTC. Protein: CATSRDLTRLANHNEQFF.

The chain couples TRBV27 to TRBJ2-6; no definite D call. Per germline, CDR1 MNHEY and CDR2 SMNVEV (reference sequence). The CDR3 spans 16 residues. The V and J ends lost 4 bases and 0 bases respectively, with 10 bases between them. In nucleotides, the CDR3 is TGTGCCAGCAGTTCCCTCCTGCTCTCTGGGGCCAACGTCCTGACTTTC. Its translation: CASSSLLLSGANVLTF.

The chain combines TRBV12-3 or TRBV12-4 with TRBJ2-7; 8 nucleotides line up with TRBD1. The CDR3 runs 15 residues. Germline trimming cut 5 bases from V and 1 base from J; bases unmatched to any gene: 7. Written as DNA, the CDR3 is TGTGCCAGCAGTAACAGGGGGTTTAAATCCTACGAGCAGTACTTC. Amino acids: CASSNRGFKSYEQYF.

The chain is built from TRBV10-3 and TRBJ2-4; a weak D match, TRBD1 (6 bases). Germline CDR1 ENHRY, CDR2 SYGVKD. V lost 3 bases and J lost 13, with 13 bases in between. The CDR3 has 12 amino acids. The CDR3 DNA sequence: TGTGCCATCAGTGATAACAGGGCAAAGCAGTACTTC. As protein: CAISDNRAKQYF.

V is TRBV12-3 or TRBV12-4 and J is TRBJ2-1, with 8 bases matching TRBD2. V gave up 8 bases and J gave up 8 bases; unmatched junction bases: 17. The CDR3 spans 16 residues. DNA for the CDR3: TGTGCCAGCGGGACGTGGGCGGGGGGCAGCTCGGATGAGCAGTTCTTC. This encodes CASGTWAGGSSDEQFF.

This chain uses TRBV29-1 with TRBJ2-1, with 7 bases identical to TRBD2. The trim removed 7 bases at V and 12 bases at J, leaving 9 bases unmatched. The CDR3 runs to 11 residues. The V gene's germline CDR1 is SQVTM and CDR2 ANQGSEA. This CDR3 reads CSGGDAGVQFF. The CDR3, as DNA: TGCAGCGGGGGGGATGCGGGAGTGCAGTTCTTC.

The CDR3 region has the DNA TGTGCCAGCAGAGACCCGGGACTAGCGGGAGTAGGGGTGTACAATGAGCAGTTCTTC. Residues: CASRDPGLAGVGVYNEQFF. The J gene is TRBJ2-1, the V gene TRBV7-8; 14 bases agree with TRBD2. The germline V gene encodes CDR1 SGHVS and CDR2 FQNEAQ. The V and J ends lost 6 bases and 4 bases, in that order; junction bases with no gene match: 14. The CDR3 contains 19 residues.

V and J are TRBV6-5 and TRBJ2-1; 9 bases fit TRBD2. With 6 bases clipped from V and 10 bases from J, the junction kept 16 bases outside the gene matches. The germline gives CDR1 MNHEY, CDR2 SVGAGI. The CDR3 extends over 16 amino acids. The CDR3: CASSKYYAERGDEQFF. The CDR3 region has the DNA TGTGCCAGCAGCAAATATTACGCCGAGCGGGGGGACGAGCAGTTCTTC.

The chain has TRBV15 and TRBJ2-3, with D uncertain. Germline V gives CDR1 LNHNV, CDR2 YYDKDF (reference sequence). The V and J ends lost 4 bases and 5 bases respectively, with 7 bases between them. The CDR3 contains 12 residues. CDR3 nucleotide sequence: TGTGCCACCAGCACCCATAAAGATACGCAGTATTTT. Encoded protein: CATSTHKDTQYF.